A selection of T cell receptor beta chains follows, all from one sample in a study of T cell responses to AZD1222 COVID-19 vaccine. The assay was immunoSEQ multiplex PCR, and TCRdb's table has in-frame clones only and misses some. The data contain roughly 86,000 clones, 85% to 90% of them singletons. Sequences were derived from peripheral blood, sampled on day 0 of AZD1222 vaccination. Source of these receptors: an adult in good health. Both conserved end residues are part of each CDR3. Each record gives: CDR3 length, D gene, clone size, V gene, J gene, CDR3 protein, CDR3 DNA. D genes are given only for firm matches. Clone sizes are given selectively: once, few, many, or a class where the clone is expanded.

12,TRBD1,NA,TRBV10-3,TRBJ1-1,CAIGTGGTEAFF,TGTGCCATTGGGACAGGGGGCACTGAAGCTTTCTTT
14,TRBD1,NA,TRBV4-1,TRBJ1-2,CASSPGTVLYGYTF,TGCGCCAGCAGCCCCGGGACAGTGCTCTATGGCTACACCTTC
16,TRBD2,NA,TRBV5-4,TRBJ2-3,CASSLIAGALKDTQYF,TGTGCCAGCAGCCTCATAGCGGGAGCATTAAAAGATACGCAGTATTTT
16,TRBD2,NA,TRBV4-1,TRBJ2-5,CASSQLSTSAQETQYF,TGCGCCAGCAGCCAACTATCCACTAGCGCCCAAGAGACCCAGTACTTC
16,TRBD1,NA,TRBV24-1,TRBJ2-5,CATSDLGQGPQETQYF,TGTGCCACCAGTGATCTGGGACAGGGGCCTCAAGAGACCCAGTACTTC
15,NA,NA,TRBV6-5,TRBJ1-4,CASSYSGGVGEKLFF,TGTGCCAGCAGTTACTCGGGGGGTGTGGGTGAAAAACTGTTTTTT
16,NA,NA,TRBV5-1,TRBJ2-2,CASRVRSGQNTGELFF,TGCGCCAGCAGGGTTCGCAGCGGCCAGAACACCGGGGAGCTGTTTTTT
13,NA,NA,TRBV12-3/TRBV12-4,TRBJ2-5,CASRFLAGETQYF,TGTGCCAGCAGGTTCCTGGCTGGGGAGACCCAGTACTTC
13,NA,NA,TRBV14,TRBJ1-2,CASSQDRGAGYTF,TGTGCCAGCAGCCAAGATCGGGGCGCTGGCTACACCTTC
12,NA,NA,TRBV28,TRBJ1-3,CASRISGDPADF,TGTGCCAGCAGAATATCAGGGGACCCCGCGGATTTT
13,NA,NA,TRBV6-5,TRBJ1-3,CASRYSSGNTIYF,TGTGCCAGCAGGTACTCCTCTGGAAACACCATATATTTT
14,TRBD1,NA,TRBV28,TRBJ1-2,CASSLGTVFYGYTF,TGTGCCAGCAGTTTGGGGACAGTCTTCTATGGCTACACCTTC
15,NA,NA,TRBV5-1,TRBJ1-5,CASSFAQRGNQPQHF,TGCGCCAGCAGCTTCGCACAGCGGGGAAATCAGCCCCAGCATTTT
19,TRBD2,once,TRBV19,TRBJ2-2,CASVGTSGSVLRNTGELFF,TGTGCCTCAGTCGGGACTAGCGGGAGTGTATTAAGGAACACCGGGGAGCTGTTTTTT
15,TRBD1,once,TRBV6-5,TRBJ2-3,CASSPGQGSTDTQYF,TGTGCCAGCAGTCCCGGACAGGGGAGCACAGATACGCAGTATTTT
13,NA,once,TRBV6-4,TRBJ2-3,CASSDTITDTQYF,TGTGCCAGCAGTGATACGATCACAGATACGCAGTATTTT
14,NA,NA,TRBV30,TRBJ2-2,CAWSVLVNTGELFF,TGTGCCTGGAGTGTGTTAGTGAACACCGGGGAGCTGTTTTTT
14,NA,few,TRBV3-1/TRBV3-2,TRBJ1-3,CASSTVGSGNTIYF,TGTGCCAGCAGCACGGTTGGCTCTGGAAACACCATATATTTT
13,NA,once,TRBV5-1,TRBJ2-7,CASSLAEGNEQYF,TGCGCCAGCAGCTTGGCCGAGGGAAACGAGCAGTACTTC
15,NA,NA,TRBV18,TRBJ2-7,CASSPSRGQSVEQYF,TGTGCCAGCTCCCCCAGTAGAGGCCAAAGCGTAGAGCAGTACTTC
12,NA,few,TRBV6-1,TRBJ2-7,CASSSSFYEQYF,TGTGCCAGCAGTTCATCCTTCTACGAGCAGTACTTC
12,NA,once,TRBV10-3,TRBJ1-1,CAIKGQNTEAFF,TGTGCCATCAAGGGGCAAAACACTGAAGCTTTCTTT
14,NA,NA,TRBV21-1,TRBJ1-3,CASSKRKGENTIYF,TGTGCCAGCAGCAAACGGAAGGGGGAAAACACCATATATTTT
14,TRBD1,NA,TRBV29-1,TRBJ1-5,CSVGTGNSNQPQHF,TGCAGCGTGGGGACAGGGAATAGCAATCAGCCCCAGCATTTT
14,TRBD2,NA,TRBV11-2,TRBJ2-1,CASSQGLADNEQFF,TGTGCCAGCAGTCAGGGACTAGCCGACAATGAGCAGTTCTTC
13,TRBD1,NA,TRBV18,TRBJ1-4,CASSAAGGEKLFF,TGTGCCAGCTCAGCCGCAGGGGGCGAAAAACTGTTTTTT
16,NA,NA,TRBV9,TRBJ2-3,CASSVSGRGKTDTQYF,TGTGCCAGCAGCGTAAGTGGCAGGGGTAAGACAGATACGCAGTATTTT
14,TRBD1,NA,TRBV24-1,TRBJ1-4,CATSGGQGNEKLFF,TGTGCCACCAGTGGGGGACAGGGAAATGAAAAACTGTTTTTT
14,NA,NA,TRBV4-3,TRBJ1-3,CASSQGGTGNTIYF,TGCGCCAGCAGCCAAGGGGGGACAGGAAACACCATATATTTT
15,NA,once,TRBV6-5,TRBJ1-4,CASSPRQAKDGKLFF,TGTGCCAGCAGTCCCCGACAGGCAAAGGATGGAAAACTGTTTTTT
13,NA,NA,TRBV14,TRBJ1-1,CASSQVGFTEAFF,TGTGCCAGCAGCCAAGTAGGGTTCACTGAAGCTTTCTTT
17,NA,once,TRBV24-1,TRBJ1-3,CATSANNPTSSGNTIYF,TGTGCCACCAGTGCTAATAACCCGACAAGCTCTGGAAACACCATATATTTT
15,TRBD2,NA,TRBV3-1/TRBV3-2,TRBJ2-7,CASSSTSGSIYEQYF,TGTGCCAGCAGCTCCACTAGCGGGAGCATCTACGAGCAGTACTTC
15,NA,NA,TRBV27,TRBJ2-5,CASSLSISFIETQYF,TGTGCCAGCAGTTTATCGATTTCATTTATAGAGACCCAGTACTTC
15,TRBD1,NA,TRBV14,TRBJ2-2,CASSRIRGQGGELFF,TGTGCCAGCAGCCGTATAAGGGGGCAAGGCGGGGAGCTGTTTTTT
14,TRBD1,few,TRBV9,TRBJ2-5,CASSVGQGRETQYF,TGTGCCAGCAGCGTGGGACAGGGCCGGGAGACCCAGTACTTC
19,TRBD2,NA,TRBV24-1,TRBJ2-1,CATSDSGLAGGSSYNEQFF,TGTGCCACCAGTGATTCTGGACTAGCGGGAGGGAGCTCCTACAATGAGCAGTTCTTC
16,NA,NA,TRBV3-1/TRBV3-2,TRBJ1-1,CASSQPGLGSGTEAFF,TGTGCCAGCAGCCAACCGGGCCTCGGGAGTGGCACTGAAGCTTTCTTT
13,NA,NA,TRBV6-2/TRBV6-3,TRBJ1-5,CASSYERDQPQHF,TGTGCCAGCAGTTACGAGAGGGATCAGCCCCAGCATTTT
15,TRBD2,NA,TRBV6-4,TRBJ2-1,CASSPGGTRVGEQFF,TGTGCCAGCAGTCCCGGAGGGACTAGAGTAGGGGAGCAGTTCTTC